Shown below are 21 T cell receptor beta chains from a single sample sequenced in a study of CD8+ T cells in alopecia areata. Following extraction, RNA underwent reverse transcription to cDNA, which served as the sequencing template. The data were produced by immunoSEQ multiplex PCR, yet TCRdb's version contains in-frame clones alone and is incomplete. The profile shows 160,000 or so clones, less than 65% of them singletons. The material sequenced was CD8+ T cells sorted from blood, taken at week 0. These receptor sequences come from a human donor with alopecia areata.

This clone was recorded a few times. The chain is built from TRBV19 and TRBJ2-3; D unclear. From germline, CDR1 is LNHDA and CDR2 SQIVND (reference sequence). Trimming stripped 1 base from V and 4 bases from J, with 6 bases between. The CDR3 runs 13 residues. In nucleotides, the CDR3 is TGTGCCAGTAGTATAGGGACCGCAGATACGCAGTATTTT. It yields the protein CASSIGTADTQYF.

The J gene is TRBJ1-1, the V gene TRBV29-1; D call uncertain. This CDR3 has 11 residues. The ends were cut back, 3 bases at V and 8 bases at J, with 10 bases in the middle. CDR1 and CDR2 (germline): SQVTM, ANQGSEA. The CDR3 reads CSVELQNEAFF. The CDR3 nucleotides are TGCAGCGTTGAGCTTCAGAACGAAGCTTTCTTT.

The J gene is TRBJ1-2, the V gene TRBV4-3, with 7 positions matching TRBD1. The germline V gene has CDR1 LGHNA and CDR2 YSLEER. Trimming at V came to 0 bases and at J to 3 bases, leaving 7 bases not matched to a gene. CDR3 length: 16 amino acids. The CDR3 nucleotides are TGCGCCAGCAGCCAAGATCGGGCAGGGGGAGACTATGGCTACACCTTC. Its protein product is CASSQDRAGGDYGYTF.

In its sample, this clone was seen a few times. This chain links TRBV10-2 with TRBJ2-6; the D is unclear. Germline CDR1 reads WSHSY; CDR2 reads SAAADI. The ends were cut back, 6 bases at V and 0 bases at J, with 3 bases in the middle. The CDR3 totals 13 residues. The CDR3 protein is CASSDSGANVLTF. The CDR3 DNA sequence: TGCGCCAGCAGCGACTCTGGGGCCAACGTCCTGACTTTC.

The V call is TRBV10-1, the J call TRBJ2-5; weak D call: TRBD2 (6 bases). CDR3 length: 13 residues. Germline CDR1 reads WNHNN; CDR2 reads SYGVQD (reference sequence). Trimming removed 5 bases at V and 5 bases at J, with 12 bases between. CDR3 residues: CASSRRGSETQYF. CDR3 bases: TGCGCCAGCAGTCGGAGGGGTTCGGAGACCCAGTACTTC.

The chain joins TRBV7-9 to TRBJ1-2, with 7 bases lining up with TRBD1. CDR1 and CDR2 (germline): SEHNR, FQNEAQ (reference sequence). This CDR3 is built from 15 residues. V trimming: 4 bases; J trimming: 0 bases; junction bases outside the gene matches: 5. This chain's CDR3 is CASSSGQSTNYGYTF. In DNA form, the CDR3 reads TGTGCCAGCAGCTCGGGACAGTCCACTAACTATGGCTACACCTTC.

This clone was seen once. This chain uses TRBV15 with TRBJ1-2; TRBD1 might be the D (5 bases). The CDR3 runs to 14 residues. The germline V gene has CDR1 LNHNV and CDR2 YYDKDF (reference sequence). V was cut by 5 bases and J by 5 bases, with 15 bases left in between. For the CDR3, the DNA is TGTGCCACCAGCGACCCCGGGACCGGGTATGGCTACACCTTC. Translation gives CATSDPGTGYGYTF.

CDR3 nucleotide sequence: TGTGCCTGGAGTTGGGGTAGTGAAGACACCATATATTTT. Protein product: CAWSWGSEDTIYF. The chain employs TRBV30 and TRBJ1-3; D is undetermined. The CDR3 totals 13 residues. Germline CDR1 is GTSNPN and CDR2 is SVGIG (reference sequence). The ends were cut back, 2 bases at V and 8 bases at J, with 13 bases in the middle.

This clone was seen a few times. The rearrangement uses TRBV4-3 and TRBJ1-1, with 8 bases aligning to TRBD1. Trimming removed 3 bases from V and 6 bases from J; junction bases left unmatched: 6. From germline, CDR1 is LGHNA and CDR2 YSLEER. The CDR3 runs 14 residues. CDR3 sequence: CASSQDRTGPEAFF. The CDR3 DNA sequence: TGCGCCAGCAGCCAGGACAGGACAGGGCCTGAAGCTTTCTTT.

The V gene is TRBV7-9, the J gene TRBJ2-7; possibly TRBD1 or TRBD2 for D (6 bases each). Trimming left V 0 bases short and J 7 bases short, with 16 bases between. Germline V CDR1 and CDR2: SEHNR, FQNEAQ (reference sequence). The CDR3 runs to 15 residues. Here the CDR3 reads CASSLAPQGTREQYF. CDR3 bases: TGTGCCAGCAGCTTAGCGCCTCAGGGGACTCGGGAGCAGTACTTC.

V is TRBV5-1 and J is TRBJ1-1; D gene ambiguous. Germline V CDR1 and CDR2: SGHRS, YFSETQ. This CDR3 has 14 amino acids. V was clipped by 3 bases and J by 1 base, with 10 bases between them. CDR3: CASSSRTQNTEAFF. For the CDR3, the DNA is TGCGCCAGCAGCTCCCGGACTCAGAACACTGAAGCTTTCTTT.

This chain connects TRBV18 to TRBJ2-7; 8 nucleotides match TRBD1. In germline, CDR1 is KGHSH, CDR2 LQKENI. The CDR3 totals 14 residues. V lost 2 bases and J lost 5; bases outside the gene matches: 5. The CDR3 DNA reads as TGTGCCAGCTCACCAATTCCCAGGGGGCACGAGCAGTACTTC. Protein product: CASSPIPRGHEQYF.

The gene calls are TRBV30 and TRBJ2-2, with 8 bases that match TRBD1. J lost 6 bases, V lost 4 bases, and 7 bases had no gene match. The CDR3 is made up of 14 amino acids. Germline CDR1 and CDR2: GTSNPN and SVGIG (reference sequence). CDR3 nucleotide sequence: TGTGCCTGGAACCCGGGACAGGCTGCCGGGGAGCTGTTTTTT. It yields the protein CAWNPGQAAGELFF.

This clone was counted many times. The chain's CDR3 is CASSSGPGTEAFF. The CDR3 nucleotides are TGTGCCAGCAGCTCGGGGCCGGGGACTGAAGCTTTCTTT. This chain connects TRBV7-7 to TRBJ1-1; the D gene is possibly TRBD1 (5 bases). From germline, CDR1 is SSHAT and CDR2 FNYEAQ (reference sequence). CDR3 length equals 13 residues. V lost 4 bases, J lost 5 bases, and 11 bases lay in between.

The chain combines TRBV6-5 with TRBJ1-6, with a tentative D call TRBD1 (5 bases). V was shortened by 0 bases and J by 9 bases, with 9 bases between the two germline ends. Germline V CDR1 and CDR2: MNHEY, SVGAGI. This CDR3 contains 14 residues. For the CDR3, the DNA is TGTGCCAGCAGTTACTCGGGGACGGGTTCACCCCTCCACTTT. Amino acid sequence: CASSYSGTGSPLHF.

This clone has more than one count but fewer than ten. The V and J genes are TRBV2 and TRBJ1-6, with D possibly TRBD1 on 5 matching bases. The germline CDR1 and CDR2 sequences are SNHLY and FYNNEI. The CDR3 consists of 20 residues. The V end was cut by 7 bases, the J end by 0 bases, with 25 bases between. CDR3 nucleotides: TGTGCCAGCACCGAGCAGAGGGACGTTAGGCCGAGCTCCTATAATTCACCCCTCCACTTT. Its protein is CASTEQRDVRPSSYNSPLHF.

The CDR3 here is CASSPGGGVEQYF. The CDR3 DNA reads TGTGCCAGCAGCCCAGGAGGCGGGGTCGAGCAGTACTTC. The rearrangement joins TRBV7-2 to TRBJ2-7; tentative D call: TRBD2 (6 bases). Germline CDR1 reads SGHTA; CDR2 reads FQGNSA. This CDR3 region has 13 residues. V was clipped by 5 bases and J by 6 bases, with 14 bases between them.

In DNA form, the CDR3 reads TGTGCCAGCAGCCTACGGGGGGCGGGAATCGATGGCTACACCTTC. Amino acid sequence: CASSLRGAGIDGYTF. The chain links TRBV9 to TRBJ1-2; TRBD1 might be the D (6 bases). V lost 4 bases to trimming and J lost 6 bases, with 19 bases between them. The CDR3 consists of 15 residues. CDR1 and CDR2 (germline): SGDLS, YYNGEE. Full variable domain (outside the CDR3, taken from reference TRBV9 and TRBJ1-2): DSGVTQTPKHLITATGQRVTLRCSPRSGDLSVYWYQQSLDQGLQFLIQYYNGEERAKGNILERFSAQQFPDLHSELNLSSLELGDSALYFCASSLRGAGIDGYTFGSGTRLTVV.

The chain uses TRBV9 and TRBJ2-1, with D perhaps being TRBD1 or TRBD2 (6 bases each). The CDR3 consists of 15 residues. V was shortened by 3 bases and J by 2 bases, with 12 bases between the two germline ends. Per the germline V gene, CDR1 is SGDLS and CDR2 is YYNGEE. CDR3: CASSATGRPYNEQFF. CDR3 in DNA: TGTGCCAGCAGCGCAACAGGGAGGCCCTACAATGAGCAGTTCTTC.

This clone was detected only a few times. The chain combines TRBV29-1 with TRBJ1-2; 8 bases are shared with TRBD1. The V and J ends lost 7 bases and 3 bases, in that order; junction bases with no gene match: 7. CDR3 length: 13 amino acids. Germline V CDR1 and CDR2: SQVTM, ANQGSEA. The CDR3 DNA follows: TGCAGCGACGACCTGGACAGGGACTATGGCTACACCTTC. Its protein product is CSDDLDRDYGYTF.

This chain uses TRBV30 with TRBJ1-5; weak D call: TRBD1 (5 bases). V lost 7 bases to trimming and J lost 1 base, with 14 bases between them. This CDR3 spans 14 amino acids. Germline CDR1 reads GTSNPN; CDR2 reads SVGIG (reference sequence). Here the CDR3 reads CALTAPGSNQPQHF. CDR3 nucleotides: TGTGCCTTGACAGCCCCTGGGAGCAATCAGCCCCAGCATTTT.